Each of the 16 T cell receptor beta chains below was sequenced from the same sample in a study of blood T cell repertoires in COVID-19. The method was immunoSEQ multiplex PCR; TCRdb's version includes in-frame clones alone and lacks a portion of them. Here the sample spans 130,000 to 150,000 clones, around nine tenths being singletons. Sequenced: peripheral blood. These receptors were collected from a woman in her 50s with acute or convalescent COVID-19.

This chain connects TRBV10-3 to TRBJ2-3; D is perhaps TRBD2 (6 bases). The CDR3 is 14 residues long. Germline values: CDR1 ENHRY, CDR2 SYGVKD. Between the trimmed V and J ends, which lost 7 bases and 3 bases, there was a span of 14 bases. CDR3 sequence (DNA): TGTGCCATCAAACAACTAGCTCAGACAGATACGCAGTATTTT. Protein sequence: CAIKQLAQTDTQYF.

CDR3 loop: CASSSDRGLVGYTF. DNA for the CDR3: TGTGCCAGCAGCTCGGACAGGGGGCTAGTAGGCTACACCTTC. The rearrangement links TRBV5-5 to TRBJ1-2, with 11 bases fitting TRBD1. Germline lookup yields CDR1 SGHKS and CDR2 YYEKEE (reference sequence). Unmatched junction bases numbered 6, after V lost 3 bases and J lost 8 bases. This CDR3 has 14 amino acids.

The chain carries TRBV6-6 and TRBJ2-7; perhaps TRBD2 as D (6 bases). Germline CDR1 and CDR2: MNHNY and SVGAGI (reference sequence). The CDR3 covers 14 residues. Trimming left V 6 bases short and J 2 bases short, with 14 bases between. In DNA, the CDR3 is TGTGCCAGCAGATCAGGAGGGGCCGCCTACGAGCAGTACTTC. Its translation: CASRSGGAAYEQYF.

V usage is TRBV28 and J usage is TRBJ2-1; TRBD1 agrees at 8 bases. The length of the CDR3 is 16 residues. With 5 bases clipped from V and 4 bases from J, the junction kept 10 bases outside the gene matches. Germline V gene data show CDR1 as MDHEN and CDR2 as SYDVKM. CDR3 sequence: CASSADRAFSYNEQFF. The CDR3 DNA follows: TGTGCCAGCAGTGCGGACAGGGCCTTCTCATACAATGAGCAGTTCTTC.

This clone was recorded a few times. This chain links TRBV5-6 with TRBJ1-2; D is possibly TRBD1 (5 bases). Between the trimmed V and J ends, which lost 1 base and 5 bases, there was a span of 9 bases. Germline V gene data show CDR1 as SGHDT and CDR2 as YYEEEE. This CDR3 is built from 13 residues. The CDR3 DNA follows: TGTGCCAGCAGCTTGCGTCAGGGTTATGGCTACACCTTC. Encoded protein: CASSLRQGYGYTF.

V and J are TRBV24-1 and TRBJ2-1, with 10 positions matching TRBD2. The germline V gene has CDR1 KGHDR and CDR2 SFDVKD. The length of the CDR3 is 14 residues. Trimming cost V 4 bases and J 8 bases; bases outside gene matches: 4. The CDR3 DNA reads TGTGCCACCAGTGAGGCTAGCGGGAGCGATGAGCAGTTCTTC. Translated, it gives CATSEASGSDEQFF.

This clone appeared once. The J gene is TRBJ2-3, the V gene TRBV28, with 9 nucleotides matching TRBD1. This CDR3 comprises 15 residues. CDR1 and CDR2 (germline): MDHEN, SYDVKM. Trimming removed 6 bases from V and 5 bases from J; junction bases left unmatched: 9. The chain's CDR3 is CASRVPGQGQDTQYF. The CDR3, as DNA: TGTGCCAGCAGAGTACCGGGACAGGGTCAAGATACGCAGTATTTT.

Written as DNA, the CDR3 is TGTGCCAGCAGCTTTGACCCAGCCTCGCGGGGTAGCTCCTACAATGAGCAGTTCTTC. This gives the protein CASSFDPASRGSSYNEQFF. The chain links TRBV3-1 (or the pseudogene TRBV3-2) to TRBJ2-1; TRBD2 might be the D (6 bases). Per germline, CDR1 LGHDT and CDR2 YNNKEL (reference sequence). Trimming pared 5 bases from V and 0 bases from J, leaving 23 bases between. The CDR3 covers 19 residues.

In this sample, this clone turned up once. The chain combines TRBV5-1 with TRBJ1-4; no clear D gene. V was clipped by 3 bases and J by 0 bases, with 9 bases between them. The CDR3 is 15 amino acids. The germline CDR1 and CDR2 sequences are SGHRS and YFSETQ. The CDR3 region has the DNA TGCGCCAGCAGCTCCTCAGGCACAACTAATGAAAAACTGTTTTTT. Residues: CASSSSGTTNEKLFF. Together with reference TRBV5-1 and TRBJ1-4, the CDR3 gives the full variable domain: KAGVTQTPRYLIKTRGQQVTLSCSPISGHRSVSWYQQTPGQGLQFLFEYFSETQRNKGNFPGRFSGRQFSNSRSEMNVSTLELGDSALYLCASSSSGTTNEKLFFGSGTQLSVL.

The CDR3 sequence is CASSPGTGGTQPQHF. The CDR3 DNA reads TGTGCCAGCTCACCCGGGACAGGGGGCACCCAGCCCCAGCATTTT. The J gene is TRBJ1-5, the V gene TRBV18; 12 nucleotides agree with TRBD1. The germline V gene has CDR1 KGHSH and CDR2 LQKENI. There are 15 residues in the CDR3. V trimming: 3 bases; J trimming: 7 bases; junction bases outside the gene matches: 4.

The V and J genes are TRBV3-1 (or the pseudogene TRBV3-2) and TRBJ2-7; 9 bases are a match to TRBD1. V gave up 0 bases and J gave up 0 bases; unmatched junction bases: 3. Germline V lookup: CDR1 LGHDT, CDR2 YNNKEL (reference sequence). This CDR3 spans 16 amino acids. The CDR3: CASSQEGTGSSYEQYF. The DNA of the CDR3 is TGTGCCAGCAGCCAAGAGGGGACAGGGAGCTCCTACGAGCAGTACTTC.

V usage is TRBV9 and J usage is TRBJ1-1, with 7 bases identical to TRBD1. This CDR3 region has 14 residues. J was trimmed by 4 bases and V by 4 bases; bases with no gene match: 7. Per germline, CDR1 SGDLS and CDR2 YYNGEE. Written as DNA, the CDR3 is TGTGCCAGCAGCCCGACAGGGCCCGGCACTGAAGCTTTCTTT. It yields the protein CASSPTGPGTEAFF.

The rearrangement joins TRBV6-5 to TRBJ2-3; 7 positions match TRBD2. CDR3 length equals 15 residues. The germline V gene has CDR1 MNHEY and CDR2 SVGAGI. The J segment lost 5 bases and the V segment lost 5 bases, leaving 10 bases of the junction unmatched. The DNA of the CDR3 is TGTGCCAGCAGTAGAAGCGGGGCGAGGGTAGATACGCAGTATTTT. Protein product: CASSRSGARVDTQYF.

The chain carries TRBV7-6 and TRBJ1-4; TRBD1 is a possible D gene (5 bases). CDR1 and CDR2 from the germline V gene are SGHVS and FNYEAQ. V was pared by 1 base and J by 2 bases, with 11 bases between. The CDR3 is made up of 16 amino acids. The CDR3 DNA reads TGTGCCAGCAGCTTAGGTTTAGGGGCGACTAATGAAAAACTGTTTTTT. This codes for CASSLGLGATNEKLFF.

The chain recombines TRBV9 with TRBJ2-4; D call uncertain. The CDR3 is made up of 15 amino acids. V was pared by 4 bases and J by 0 bases, with 11 bases between. Looked up from germline, CDR1 is SGDLS and CDR2 is YYNGEE. As DNA, the CDR3 is TGTGCCAGCAGCCCGAGGAACACAGCCAAAAACATTCAGTACTTC. Its translation is CASSPRNTAKNIQYF.

This clone was observed a handful of times. The J gene is TRBJ1-4, the V gene TRBV4-1; the D gene is possibly TRBD1 (5 bases). Germline assignment: CDR1 MGHRA and CDR2 YSYEKL. CDR3 length equals 16 residues. The ends were cut back, 6 bases at V and 6 bases at J, with 20 bases in the middle. CDR3 DNA: TGCGCCAGCAGGGCGCCGGGACTTGCGAGGGATGAAAAACTGTTTTTT. This encodes CASRAPGLARDEKLFF.